The 2 T cell receptor beta chains below all came from one sample that was sequenced in a study of cytomegalovirus exposure and HLA in healthy donors. The study ran its PCR with 60 Vbeta and 13 Jbeta primers. Profiling relied on immunoSEQ multiplex PCR, and the TCRdb table lists in-frame clones only, not all of them. Among about 190,000 clones listed, roughly 90% were seen once. What was sequenced was PBMCs. These receptors all come from a boy between 2 and 10 years old in good health and CMV-seronegative.

The chain uses TRBV10-2 and TRBJ2-3, with a tentative D call TRBD2 (5 bases). Germline V gene sequence: CDR1 WSHSY, CDR2 SAAADI. The CDR3 loop spans 14 amino acids. Trimming took 3 bases from V and 6 from J, leaving 13 bases between them. The CDR3 nucleotides read TGCGCCAGCAGTGACCCGGGGAGTGTTGATACGCAGTATTTT. Protein product: CASSDPGSVDTQYF.

The chain employs TRBV7-2 and TRBJ2-7; the match to TRBD2 covers 7 bases. Germline V gene data show CDR1 as SGHTA and CDR2 as FQGNSA. The CDR3 runs 15 residues. V lost 5 bases to trimming and J lost 2 bases; unmatched junction nucleotides: 9. CDR3 sequence: CASSRDAGAAYEQYF. The CDR3 region has the DNA TGTGCCAGCAGCCGAGACGCGGGAGCTGCCTACGAGCAGTACTTC.